This TCR beta chain originates from a study of beta chain features in type 1 diabetes. Germline values: CDR1 SGHTA, CDR2 FQGNSA. The J segment lost 4 bases and the V segment lost 5 bases, leaving 4 bases of the junction unmatched. This CDR3 comprises 13 residues. The sequenced template was cDNA made from the entire isolated RNA. Libraries were prepared by immunoSEQ multiplex PCR; TCRdb keeps only in-frame clonotypes and omits some of them. This table holds under 450,000 clones, about 15% found once. This sequence joins TRBV7-2 and TRBJ2-5; 7 bases align to TRBD1. The material sequenced was naive CD4+ T cells from blood. The clonotype originates from a young man in good health. The CDR3 reads CASSERDRETQYF. Written as DNA, the CDR3 is TGTGCCAGCAGCGAACGGGACAGAGAGACCCAGTACTTC.